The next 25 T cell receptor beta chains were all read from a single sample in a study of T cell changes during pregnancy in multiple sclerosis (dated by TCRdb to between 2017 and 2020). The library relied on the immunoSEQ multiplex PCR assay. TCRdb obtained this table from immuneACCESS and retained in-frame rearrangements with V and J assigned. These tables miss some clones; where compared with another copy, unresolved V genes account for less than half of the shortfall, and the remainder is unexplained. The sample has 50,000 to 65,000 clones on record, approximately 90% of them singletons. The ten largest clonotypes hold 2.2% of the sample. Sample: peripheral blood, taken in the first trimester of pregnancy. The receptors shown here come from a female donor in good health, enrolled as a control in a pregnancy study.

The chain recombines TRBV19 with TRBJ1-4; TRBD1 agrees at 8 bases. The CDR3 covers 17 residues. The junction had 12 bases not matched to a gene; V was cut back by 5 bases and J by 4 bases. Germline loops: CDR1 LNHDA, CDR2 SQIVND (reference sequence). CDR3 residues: CASSLIRQGIGNEKLFF. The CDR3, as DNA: TGTGCCAGTAGTCTTATCAGACAGGGGATCGGTAATGAAAAACTGTTTTTT.

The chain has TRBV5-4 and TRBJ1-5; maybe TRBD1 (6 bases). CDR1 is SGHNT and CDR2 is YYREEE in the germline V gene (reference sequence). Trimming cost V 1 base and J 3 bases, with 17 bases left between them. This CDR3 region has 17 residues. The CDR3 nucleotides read TGTGCCAGCAGCTTGTGGGATCTACAGGGCTCCAATCAGCCCCAGCATTTT. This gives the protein CASSLWDLQGSNQPQHF.

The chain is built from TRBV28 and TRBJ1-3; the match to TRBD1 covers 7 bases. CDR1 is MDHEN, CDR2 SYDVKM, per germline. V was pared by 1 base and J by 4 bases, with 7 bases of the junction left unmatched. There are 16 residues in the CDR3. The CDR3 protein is CASSLFVPTGGNTIYF. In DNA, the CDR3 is TGTGCCAGCAGTTTATTTGTCCCGACAGGGGGAAACACCATATATTTT.

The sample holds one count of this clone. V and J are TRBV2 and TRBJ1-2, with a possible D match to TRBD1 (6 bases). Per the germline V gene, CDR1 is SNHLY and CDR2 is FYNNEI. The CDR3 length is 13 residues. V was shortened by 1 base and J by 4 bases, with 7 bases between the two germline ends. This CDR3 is CASSEGTVYGYTF. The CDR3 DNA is TGTGCCAGCAGTGAAGGGACAGTCTATGGCTACACCTTC.

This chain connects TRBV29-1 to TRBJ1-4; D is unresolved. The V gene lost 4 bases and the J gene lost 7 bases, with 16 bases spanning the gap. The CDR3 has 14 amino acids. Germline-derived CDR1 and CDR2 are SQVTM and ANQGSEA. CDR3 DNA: TGCAGCGTTGCCGTCGGCAATTCGGGTGAAAAACTGTTTTTT. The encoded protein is CSVAVGNSGEKLFF. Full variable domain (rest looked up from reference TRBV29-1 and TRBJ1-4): SAVISQKPSRDICQRGTSLTIQCQVDSQVTMMFWYRQQPGQSLTLIATANQGSEATYESGFVIDKFPISRPNLTFSTLTVSNMSPEDSSIYLCSVAVGNSGEKLFFGSGTQLSVL.

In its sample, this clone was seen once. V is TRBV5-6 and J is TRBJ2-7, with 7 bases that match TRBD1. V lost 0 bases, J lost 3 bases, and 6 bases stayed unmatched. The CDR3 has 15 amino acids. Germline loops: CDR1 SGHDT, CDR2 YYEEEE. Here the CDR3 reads CASSLGTGTHYEQYF. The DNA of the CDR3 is TGTGCCAGCAGCTTGGGGACAGGAACCCACTACGAGCAGTACTTC. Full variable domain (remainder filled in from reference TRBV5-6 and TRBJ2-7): DAGVTQSPTHLIKTRGQQVTLRCSPKSGHDTVSWYQQALGQGPQFIFQYYEEEERQRGNFPDRFSGHQFPNYSSELNVNALLLGDSALYLCASSLGTGTHYEQYFGPGTRLTVT.

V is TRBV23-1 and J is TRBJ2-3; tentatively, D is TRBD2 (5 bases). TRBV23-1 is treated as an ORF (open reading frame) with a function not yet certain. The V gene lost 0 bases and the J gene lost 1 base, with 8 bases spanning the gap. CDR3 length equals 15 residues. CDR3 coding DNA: TGCGCCAGCAGTCAATCAGGGAGTCGCACAGATACGCAGTATTTT. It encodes CASSQSGSRTDTQYF.

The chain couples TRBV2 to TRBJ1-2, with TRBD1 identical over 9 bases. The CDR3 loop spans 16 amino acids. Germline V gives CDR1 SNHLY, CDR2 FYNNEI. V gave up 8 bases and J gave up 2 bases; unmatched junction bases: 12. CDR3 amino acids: CASANRDRVFNYGYTF. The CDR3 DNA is TGTGCCAGCGCCAACCGGGACAGGGTGTTCAACTATGGCTACACCTTC. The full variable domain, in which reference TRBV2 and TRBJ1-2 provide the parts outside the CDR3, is EPEVTQTPSHQVTQMGQEVILRCVPISNHLYFYWYRQILGQKVEFLVSFYNNEISEKSEIFDDQFSVERPDGSNFTLKIRSTKLEDSAMYFCASANRDRVFNYGYTFGSGTRLTVV.

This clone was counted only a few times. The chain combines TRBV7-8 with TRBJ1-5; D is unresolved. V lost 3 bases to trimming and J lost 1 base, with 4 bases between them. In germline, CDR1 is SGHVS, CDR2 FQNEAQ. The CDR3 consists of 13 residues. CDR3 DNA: TGTGCCAGCAGCTTTCAAAGCAATCAGCCCCAGCATTTT. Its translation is CASSFQSNQPQHF.

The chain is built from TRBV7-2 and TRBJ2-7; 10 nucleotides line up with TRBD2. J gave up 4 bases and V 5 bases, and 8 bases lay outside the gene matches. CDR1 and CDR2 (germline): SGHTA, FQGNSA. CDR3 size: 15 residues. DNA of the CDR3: TGTGCCAGCAGCACCGCCCTAGCGGGAGAATACGAGCAGTACTTC. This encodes CASSTALAGEYEQYF.

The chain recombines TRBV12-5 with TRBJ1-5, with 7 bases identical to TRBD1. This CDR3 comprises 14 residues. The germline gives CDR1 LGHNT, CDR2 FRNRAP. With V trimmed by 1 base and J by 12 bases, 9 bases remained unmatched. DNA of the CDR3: TGTGCTAGTGGTTTGGCCCTGCAGGGGGTTCGCCAGCATTTT. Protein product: CASGLALQGVRQHF.

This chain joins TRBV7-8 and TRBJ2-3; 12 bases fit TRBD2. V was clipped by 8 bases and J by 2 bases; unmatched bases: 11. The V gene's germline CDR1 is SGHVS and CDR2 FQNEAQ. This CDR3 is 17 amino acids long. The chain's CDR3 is CASDPRRTSGATDTQYF. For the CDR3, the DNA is TGTGCCAGCGACCCTCGGAGGACTAGCGGGGCCACAGATACGCAGTATTTT.

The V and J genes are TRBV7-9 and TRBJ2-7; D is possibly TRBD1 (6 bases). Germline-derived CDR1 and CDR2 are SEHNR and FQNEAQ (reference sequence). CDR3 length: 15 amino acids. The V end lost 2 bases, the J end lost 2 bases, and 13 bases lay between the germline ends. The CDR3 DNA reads TGTGCCAGCAGCTTAACCCAGGGGACGGCCTACGAGCAGTACTTC. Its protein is CASSLTQGTAYEQYF.

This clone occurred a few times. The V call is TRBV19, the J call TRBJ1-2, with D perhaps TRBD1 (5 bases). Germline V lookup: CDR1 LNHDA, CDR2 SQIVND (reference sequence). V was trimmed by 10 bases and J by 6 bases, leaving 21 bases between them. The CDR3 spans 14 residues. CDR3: CATTSGQGGDGYTF. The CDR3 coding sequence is TGTGCCACCACGTCTGGCCAGGGAGGGGATGGCTACACCTTC.

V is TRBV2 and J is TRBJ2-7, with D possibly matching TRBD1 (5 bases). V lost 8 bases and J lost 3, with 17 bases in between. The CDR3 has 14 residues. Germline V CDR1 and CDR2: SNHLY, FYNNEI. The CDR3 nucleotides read TGTGCCAGCGAAGACTTGGACACGAACTACGAGCAGTACTTC. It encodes CASEDLDTNYEQYF.

For the CDR3, the DNA is TGTGCCAGCAGCTTTTTGGAGCAGGGAGGGCCCGGAAACACCATATATTTT. Its translation is CASSFLEQGGPGNTIYF. This sequence joins TRBV13 and TRBJ1-3; D possibly corresponds to TRBD1 (5 bases). Germline lookup yields CDR1 PRHDT and CDR2 FYEKMQ (reference sequence). The CDR3 is made up of 17 amino acids. Trimming took off 3 bases at V and 4 bases at J, with 19 bases between the two ends.

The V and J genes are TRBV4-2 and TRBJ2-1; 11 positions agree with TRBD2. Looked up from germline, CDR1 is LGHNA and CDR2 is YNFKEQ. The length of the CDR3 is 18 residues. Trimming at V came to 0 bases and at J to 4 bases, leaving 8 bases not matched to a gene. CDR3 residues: CASSQDPSGGTNYNEQFF. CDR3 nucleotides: TGTGCCAGCAGCCAAGATCCTAGCGGGGGGACTAATTACAATGAGCAGTTCTTC.

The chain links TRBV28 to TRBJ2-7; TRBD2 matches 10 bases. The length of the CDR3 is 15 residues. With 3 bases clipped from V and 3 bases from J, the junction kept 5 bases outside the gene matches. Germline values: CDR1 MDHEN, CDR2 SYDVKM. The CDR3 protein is CASSLRLAGDYEQYF. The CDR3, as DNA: TGTGCCAGCAGTTTGAGGCTAGCGGGAGACTACGAGCAGTACTTC.

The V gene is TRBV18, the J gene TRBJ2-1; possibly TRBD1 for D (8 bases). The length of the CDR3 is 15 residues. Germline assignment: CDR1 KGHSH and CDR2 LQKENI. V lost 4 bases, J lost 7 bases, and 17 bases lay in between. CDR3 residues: CASSRGQGSGNEQFF. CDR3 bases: TGTGCCAGCTCACGCGGACAGGGTAGCGGGAATGAGCAGTTCTTC.

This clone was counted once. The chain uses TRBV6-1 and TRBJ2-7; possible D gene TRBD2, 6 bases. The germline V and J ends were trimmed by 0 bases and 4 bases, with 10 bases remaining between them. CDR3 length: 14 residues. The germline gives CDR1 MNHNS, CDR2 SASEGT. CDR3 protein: CASSEAGGEYEQYF. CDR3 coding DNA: TGTGCCAGCAGTGAAGCGGGCGGGGAATACGAGCAGTACTTC.

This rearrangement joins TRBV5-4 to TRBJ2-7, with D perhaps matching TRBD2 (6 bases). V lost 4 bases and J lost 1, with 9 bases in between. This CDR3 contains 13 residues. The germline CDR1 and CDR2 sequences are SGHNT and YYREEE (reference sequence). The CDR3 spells CASSGGISYEQYF. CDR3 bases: TGTGCCAGCAGCGGCGGGATTTCCTACGAGCAGTACTTC.

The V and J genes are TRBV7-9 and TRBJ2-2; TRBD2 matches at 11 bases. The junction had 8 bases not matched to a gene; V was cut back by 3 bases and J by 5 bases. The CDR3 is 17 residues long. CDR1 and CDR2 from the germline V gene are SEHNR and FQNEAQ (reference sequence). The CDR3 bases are TGTGCCAGCAGCTTGATGCGGGGACTAGCGGTTACCGGGGAGCTGTTTTTT. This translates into CASSLMRGLAVTGELFF.

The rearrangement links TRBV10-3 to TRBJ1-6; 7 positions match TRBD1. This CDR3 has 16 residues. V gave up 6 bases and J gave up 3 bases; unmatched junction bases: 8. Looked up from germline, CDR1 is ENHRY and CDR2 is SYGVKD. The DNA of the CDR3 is TGTGCCATCAGCCCCGAGGGGGCCGGCTATAATTCACCCCTCCACTTT. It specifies CAISPEGAGYNSPLHF.

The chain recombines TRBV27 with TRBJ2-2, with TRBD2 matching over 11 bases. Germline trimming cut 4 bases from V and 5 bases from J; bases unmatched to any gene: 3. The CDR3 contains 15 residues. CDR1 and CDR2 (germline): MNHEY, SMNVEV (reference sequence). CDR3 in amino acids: CASSSRLAGTGELFF. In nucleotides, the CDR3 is TGTGCCAGCAGTTCTCGACTAGCGGGGACCGGGGAGCTGTTTTTT.

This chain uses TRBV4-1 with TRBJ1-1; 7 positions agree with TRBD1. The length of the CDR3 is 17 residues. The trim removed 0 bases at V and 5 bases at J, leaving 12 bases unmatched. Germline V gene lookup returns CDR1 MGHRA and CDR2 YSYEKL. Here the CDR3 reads CASSQESPGQFRTEAFF. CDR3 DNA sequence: TGCGCCAGCAGCCAAGAATCCCCGGGACAGTTTCGGACTGAAGCTTTCTTT.